A single sample is the source of the 30 T cell receptor beta chains below, sequenced in a study of blood T cell repertoires in COVID-19. Here immunoSEQ multiplex PCR was the method, and the copy in TCRdb shows in-frame clones only, minus some. The profile shows roughly 200,000 clones, approximately 90% of them singletons. The sample comprised peripheral blood. Receptor source: a woman aged 25 to 45 with acute or convalescent COVID-19.

This rearrangement joins TRBV7-9 to TRBJ2-7, with a weak D call TRBD2 (5 bases). The CDR3 extends over 14 amino acids. The germline gives CDR1 SEHNR, CDR2 FQNEAQ (reference sequence). Trimming removed 3 bases at V and 3 bases at J, with 12 bases between. DNA for the CDR3: TGTGCCAGCAGCTTGACAACCGGGAACTACGAGCAGTACTTC. Amino acid sequence: CASSLTTGNYEQYF.

This clone appeared once. The rearrangement links TRBV7-2 to TRBJ1-2; 9 bases line up with TRBD1. The J segment lost 0 bases and the V segment lost 5 bases, leaving 7 bases of the junction unmatched. The CDR3 loop spans 16 amino acids. Looked up from germline, CDR1 is SGHTA and CDR2 is FQGNSA. The CDR3 reads CASSVRTGASNYGYTF. CDR3 nucleotides: TGTGCCAGCAGCGTCCGGACAGGGGCCTCTAACTATGGCTACACCTTC.

This clone was counted a few times. This sequence joins TRBV20-1 and TRBJ2-7; 10 nucleotides line up with TRBD1. There are 11 residues in the CDR3. V gave up 6 bases and J gave up 6 bases; unmatched junction bases: 2. Germline lookup yields CDR1 DFQATT and CDR2 SNEGSKA (reference sequence). This CDR3 is CSAGQGGEQYF. CDR3 coding DNA: TGCAGTGCAGGACAGGGGGGCGAGCAGTACTTC.

The V call is TRBV3-1 (or the pseudogene TRBV3-2), the J call TRBJ2-1, with 8 positions matching TRBD2. V lost 1 base, J lost 4 bases, and 3 bases stayed unmatched. This CDR3 spans 15 amino acids. Germline V gene lookup returns CDR1 LGHDT and CDR2 YNNKEL (reference sequence). The DNA for the CDR3 is TGTGCCAGCAGCCAAGGACGCGGGAGGTACAATGAGCAGTTCTTC. It encodes CASSQGRGRYNEQFF.

The gene calls are TRBV5-1 and TRBJ2-7; a possible D gene is TRBD1 (6 bases). Trimming removed 4 bases from V and 5 bases from J, with 10 bases in between. This CDR3 region has 12 residues. Germline CDR1 reads SGHRS; CDR2 reads YFSETQ. CDR3 region: CASSTHRDEQYF. In DNA form, the CDR3 reads TGCGCCAGCAGCACCCACAGGGACGAGCAGTACTTC. The whole variable domain, filled in from reference TRBV5-1 and TRBJ2-7, reads KAGVTQTPRYLIKTRGQQVTLSCSPISGHRSVSWYQQTPGQGLQFLFEYFSETQRNKGNFPGRFSGRQFSNSRSEMNVSTLELGDSALYLCASSTHRDEQYFGPGTRLTVT.

V usage is TRBV11-2 and J usage is TRBJ2-7, with 7 bases aligning to TRBD2. CDR3 length: 15 amino acids. Per the germline V gene, CDR1 is SGHAT and CDR2 is FQNNGV. J gave up 2 bases and V 6 bases, and 10 bases lay outside the gene matches. Here the CDR3 reads CASRPLAGATYEQYF. The CDR3 coding sequence is TGTGCCAGCAGACCTTTGGCGGGAGCTACCTACGAGCAGTACTTC.

The gene calls are TRBV6-5 and TRBJ1-5; 9 bases align to TRBD1. This CDR3 region has 14 residues. Per germline, CDR1 MNHEY and CDR2 SVGAGI. V was clipped by 6 bases and J by 5 bases; unmatched bases: 5. The CDR3 protein is CASRDTGGDQPQHF. The CDR3 coding sequence is TGTGCCAGCAGGGATACAGGGGGCGATCAGCCCCAGCATTTT.

The chain recombines TRBV4-2 with TRBJ2-7; TRBD2 aligns across 11 bases. CDR1 is LGHNA and CDR2 is YNFKEQ in the germline V gene. V lost 4 bases, J lost 6 bases, and 8 bases stayed unmatched. This CDR3 comprises 15 residues. CDR3 nucleotide sequence: TGTGCCAGCAGCCGGGAAACTAGCGGGAGTGTCGAGCAGTACTTC. Amino acids: CASSRETSGSVEQYF.

This chain joins TRBV18 and TRBJ2-7; 8 bases line up with TRBD1. V shed 6 bases and J 4 bases; nucleotides not matched to a gene: 8. This CDR3 has 14 amino acids. Germline CDR1 is KGHSH and CDR2 is LQKENI. In DNA form, the CDR3 reads TGTGCCAGCTCTACCGGGACAGGTCTATACGAGCAGTACTTC. Its protein is CASSTGTGLYEQYF.

The gene calls are TRBV5-1 and TRBJ1-4; tentatively, D is TRBD1 (6 bases). Germline assignment: CDR1 SGHRS and CDR2 YFSETQ. The CDR3 totals 13 residues. Trimming shortened V by 0 bases and J by 13 bases, and 13 bases separated the two germline ends. As DNA, the CDR3 is TGCGCCAGCAGCTTGGGGCAGGGGAGTTCACTGTTTTTT. Translated, it gives CASSLGQGSSLFF.

J is TRBJ2-3 and V is TRBV28; 8 bases agree with TRBD1. The CDR3 extends over 18 amino acids. Germline assignment: CDR1 MDHEN and CDR2 SYDVKM. The trim removed 5 bases at V and 2 bases at J, leaving 15 bases unmatched. DNA for the CDR3: TGTGCCAGCAGTACCCACGTCCCCCGGGACAGGTCCACAGATACGCAGTATTTT. Translating gives CASSTHVPRDRSTDTQYF.

The chain carries TRBV6-6 and TRBJ2-3; 9 nucleotides match TRBD2. V gave up 2 bases and J gave up 7 bases; unmatched junction bases: 7. Germline CDR1 reads MNHNY; CDR2 reads SVGAGI (reference sequence). The CDR3 covers 15 residues. The CDR3 loop is CASSYPTSGSHTQYF. The CDR3 region has the DNA TGTGCCAGCAGTTACCCGACTAGCGGCTCTCATACGCAGTATTTT.

The V gene is TRBV9, the J gene TRBJ2-1, with TRBD1 identical over 8 bases. The germline V gene encodes CDR1 SGDLS and CDR2 YYNGEE. This CDR3 region has 15 residues. V was clipped by 3 bases and J by 7 bases; unmatched bases: 9. The CDR3 reads CASSAGQGGLNEQFF. In DNA, the CDR3 is TGTGCCAGCAGCGCAGGACAGGGAGGACTGAATGAGCAGTTCTTC.

This clone was observed a single time. The chain employs TRBV5-1 and TRBJ1-5; the D is unclear. The CDR3 is made up of 14 amino acids. Trimming took 0 bases from V and 2 from J, leaving 6 bases between them. Germline values: CDR1 SGHRS, CDR2 YFSETQ. In nucleotides, the CDR3 is TGCGCCAGCAGCTTGGTGCCGGGCAATCAGCCCCAGCATTTT. Amino acids: CASSLVPGNQPQHF.

The rearrangement uses TRBV11-1 and TRBJ2-1; D gene uncertain. The CDR3 is made up of 14 amino acids. The V end was cut by 4 bases, the J end by 0 bases, with 7 bases between. From germline, CDR1 is SGHAT and CDR2 FQDESV (reference sequence). The CDR3 DNA reads TGTGCCAGCAGCTATCTAGGCTCCTACAATGAGCAGTTCTTC. This sequence encodes CASSYLGSYNEQFF.

This rearrangement joins TRBV3-1 (or the pseudogene TRBV3-2) to TRBJ2-3, with D possibly TRBD2 on 6 matching bases. The V end lost 3 bases, the J end lost 3 bases, and 19 bases lay between the germline ends. The CDR3 consists of 17 residues. Germline V gene sequence: CDR1 LGHDT, CDR2 YNNKEL (reference sequence). CDR3: CASSQVSGDPVTDTQYF. DNA of the CDR3: TGTGCCAGCAGCCAGGTTTCGGGAGACCCCGTAACAGATACGCAGTATTTT.

This chain connects TRBV20-1 to TRBJ2-1, with no clear D. The germline gives CDR1 DFQATT, CDR2 SNEGSKA (reference sequence). Trimming shortened V by 7 bases and J by 4 bases, and 8 bases separated the two germline ends. The CDR3 consists of 11 residues. CDR3 DNA sequence: TGCAGTGAACTGGTTTACAATGAGCAGTTCTTC. It is translated as CSELVYNEQFF.

CDR3 amino acids: CSVRDRSYTEAFF. Written as DNA, the CDR3 is TGCAGCGTTAGGGACAGGTCCTACACTGAAGCTTTCTTT. This chain joins TRBV29-1 and TRBJ1-1, with 8 bases identical to TRBD1. After removal of 5 bases from V and 3 bases from J, the junction contained 5 bases not matched to a gene. There are 13 residues in the CDR3. The germline CDR1 and CDR2 sequences are SQVTM and ANQGSEA. Looking up the rest from reference TRBV29-1 and TRBJ1-1 gives the full variable domain: SAVISQKPSRDICQRGTSLTIQCQVDSQVTMMFWYRQQPGQSLTLIATANQGSEATYESGFVIDKFPISRPNLTFSTLTVSNMSPEDSSIYLCSVRDRSYTEAFFGQGTRLTVV.

This chain uses TRBV5-4 with TRBJ2-7; D possibly corresponds to TRBD2 (7 bases). The V end was cut by 2 bases, the J end by 3 bases, with 12 bases between. The germline gives CDR1 SGHNT, CDR2 YYREEE (reference sequence). The CDR3 runs to 14 residues. CDR3 protein: CASSFSGEGYEQYF. DNA for the CDR3: TGTGCCAGCAGCTTCTCAGGGGAGGGCTACGAGCAGTACTTC.

J is TRBJ1-3 and V is TRBV2; tentative D call: TRBD1 (5 bases). The CDR3 spans 12 residues. V lost 7 bases, J lost 5 bases, and 9 bases lay in between. Germline V CDR1 and CDR2: SNHLY, FYNNEI. Here the CDR3 reads CASTGSRNTIYF. The CDR3 DNA follows: TGTGCCAGCACAGGGTCCCGAAACACCATATATTTT.

The V gene is TRBV28, the J gene TRBJ2-3; TRBD1 matches at 7 bases. This CDR3 comprises 16 residues. The germline V gene encodes CDR1 MDHEN and CDR2 SYDVKM. Germline trimming cut 8 bases from V and 3 bases from J; bases unmatched to any gene: 14. CDR3 region: CASHPGPLQGTDTQYF. The CDR3 DNA reads as TGTGCCAGCCATCCGGGGCCCCTACAGGGGACAGATACGCAGTATTTT.

This clone occurred once. The chain is built from TRBV11-3 and TRBJ2-3; 7 positions match TRBD2. The V gene end was trimmed by 5 bases and the J gene end by 5 bases; junction bases not matched to a gene: 13. CDR1 is SGHNT, CDR2 YENEEA, per germline. This CDR3 is built from 16 residues. The CDR3 protein is CASSPTLGGGEDTQYF. CDR3 coding DNA: TGTGCCAGCAGCCCAACCCTCGGGGGAGGGGAAGATACGCAGTATTTT.

This clone has just a few counts. The chain combines TRBV2 with TRBJ2-3; 7 bases line up with TRBD1. With V trimmed by 6 bases and J by 2 bases, 2 bases remained unmatched. The CDR3 spans 13 residues. In germline, CDR1 is SNHLY, CDR2 FYNNEI. CDR3 in amino acids: CASRTGLTDTQYF. CDR3 DNA: TGTGCCAGCAGGACAGGGCTCACAGATACGCAGTATTTT.

The V call is TRBV5-1, the J call TRBJ1-6; D remains unclear. V dropped 0 bases and J dropped 6 bases, with 10 bases sitting between them. Germline-derived CDR1 and CDR2 are SGHRS and YFSETQ. CDR3 length: 15 residues. The CDR3: CASSLDGGRNSPLHF. The CDR3 nucleotides are TGCGCCAGCAGCTTGGACGGCGGGCGTAATTCACCCCTCCACTTT.

This clone was recorded once. V gene TRBV20-1 combines with J gene TRBJ1-1; possibly TRBD1 for D (5 bases). In germline, CDR1 is DFQATT, CDR2 SNEGSKA (reference sequence). This CDR3 comprises 10 residues. Trimming cost V 7 bases and J 8 bases, with 11 bases left between them. The CDR3 sequence: CSVRAWEAFF. CDR3 DNA sequence: TGCAGTGTCAGGGCCTGGGAAGCTTTCTTT.

The chain combines TRBV5-1 with TRBJ1-1, with 8 bases aligning to TRBD1. Germline V gives CDR1 SGHRS, CDR2 YFSETQ. The CDR3 has 13 residues. The V gene end was trimmed by 4 bases and the J gene end by 5 bases; junction bases not matched to a gene: 4. In DNA form, the CDR3 reads TGCGCCAGCAGCACCCAGGGGGCGACTGAAGCTTTCTTT. Its protein is CASSTQGATEAFF.

The V gene is TRBV25-1, the J gene TRBJ2-1; 10 bases align to TRBD2. This CDR3 is built from 14 residues. Trimming at V came to 4 bases and at J to 14 bases, leaving 11 bases not matched to a gene. Germline-derived CDR1 and CDR2 are MGHDK and SYGVNS. CDR3 region: CASSAPRGLAGEFF. CDR3 DNA: TGTGCCAGCAGTGCACCCCGGGGTCTAGCGGGGGAGTTCTTC.

This clone was seen once. This chain uses TRBV7-2 with TRBJ2-5, with D possibly being TRBD2 (6 bases). This CDR3 spans 13 amino acids. CDR1 and CDR2 from the germline V gene are SGHTA and FQGNSA. The germline V and J ends were trimmed by 0 bases and 4 bases, with 6 bases remaining between them. The DNA of the CDR3 is TGTGCCAGCAGCTTAGCGGGGGGAGAGACCCAGTACTTC. Translation: CASSLAGGETQYF.

V usage is TRBV28 and J usage is TRBJ1-3; D is perhaps TRBD1 (5 bases). The germline V and J ends were trimmed by 3 bases and 0 bases, with 15 bases remaining between them. The CDR3 totals 17 residues. Germline V gives CDR1 MDHEN, CDR2 SYDVKM. Written as DNA, the CDR3 is TGTGCCAGCAGTTTCCAACCACAGGTTATCTCTGGAAACACCATATATTTT. Its protein is CASSFQPQVISGNTIYF.

DNA of the CDR3: TGTGCCATCAGCGACCCTAGCGGGAGACTCTACGAGCAGTACTTC. Protein: CAISDPSGRLYEQYF. The gene calls are TRBV10-3 and TRBJ2-7; 10 positions agree with TRBD2. Germline V CDR1 and CDR2: ENHRY, SYGVKD. With V trimmed by 6 bases and J by 3 bases, 8 bases remained unmatched. This CDR3 is built from 15 residues.